Sequencing of this TCR beta chain was carried out in a study of OX40 agonist ivuxolimab in advanced cancers. Study-wide background: At doses from 0.01 to 10 mg/kg, patients were given intravenous ivuxolimab every 2 weeks. Dose-escalation patients were diagnosed with hepatocellular carcinoma, melanoma, renal cell cancer or head and neck cancer. The study, taken as a whole, reports: Averaged across samples, CD8+ T cells carried more expanded clones than CD4+ did. Among some nonresponders, normalized T-cell clonal expansion was also low.

Data came from immunoSEQ multiplex PCR; TCRdb stores just in-frame clones and leaves some out. This table has 40,000 to 50,000 clones, 85% to 90% appearing once. This clone was picked up one time. Its antigen is currently unknown. The TCR comes from an adult with an advanced solid tumor such as melanoma, head and neck, liver or kidney cancer. The sequenced sample was CD4+ or CD8+ T cells sorted from blood, obtained in a trial of the OX40 agonist ivuxolimab.

The CDR3 DNA reads TGTGCCATCAGTGAGCCCGGACTAGCGGGAAAAGAGACCCAGTACTTC. Residues: CAISEPGLAGKETQYF. The chain uses TRBV10-3 and TRBJ2-5; 12 bases are a match to TRBD2. Germline assignment: CDR1 ENHRY and CDR2 SYGVKD. The CDR3 spans 16 residues. The V gene end was trimmed by 2 bases and the J gene end by 3 bases; junction bases not matched to a gene: 4.